A selection of T cell receptor beta chains follows, all from one sample in a study of blood T cell repertoires in COVID-19. Measured with immunoSEQ multiplex PCR; TCRdb has only the in-frame clones, and not every one. The repertoire holds over 110,000 clones, with around 89% as singletons. Sequencing was carried out using peripheral blood. These receptors all stem from a human donor in a cohort sampled during active COVID-19. CDR3s include the opening cysteine and the closing phenylalanine or tryptophan. D genes are given only for firm matches. Some rows mark clone size as missing; the rest say once, few, many or name a class of expanded clone.

clone size: -
D gene: TRBD1
J gene: TRBJ1-4
V gene: TRBV5-1
CDR3 protein: CASSAGQGALIGKLFF
CDR3 DNA: TGCGCCAGCAGCGCCGGACAGGGGGCACTTATCGGAAAACTGTTTTTT

clone size: few
D gene: -
J gene: TRBJ1-1
V gene: TRBV5-4
CDR3 protein: CASSLTGNTEAFF
CDR3 DNA: TGTGCCAGCAGCTTAACAGGGAACACTGAAGCTTTCTTT

clone size: -
D gene: -
J gene: TRBJ2-3
V gene: TRBV7-8
CDR3 protein: CASSLGGTDTQYF
CDR3 DNA: TGTGCCAGCAGCTTAGGCGGCACAGATACGCAGTATTTT

clone size: -
D gene: TRBD1
J gene: TRBJ2-2
V gene: TRBV12-3/TRBV12-4
CDR3 protein: CASSRQGPGELFF
CDR3 DNA: TGTGCCAGCAGTAGACAGGGTCCCGGGGAGCTGTTTTTT

clone size: -
D gene: TRBD1
J gene: TRBJ1-2
V gene: TRBV27
CDR3 protein: CASSTLLDRQGNYGYTF
CDR3 DNA: TGTGCCAGCAGTACCCTATTGGACAGACAGGGAAACTATGGCTACACCTTC

clone size: -
D gene: -
J gene: TRBJ2-1
V gene: TRBV5-5
CDR3 protein: CASKEGPSYNEQFF
CDR3 DNA: TGTGCCAGCAAGGAGGGGCCCTCCTACAATGAGCAGTTCTTC

clone size: -
D gene: TRBD2
J gene: TRBJ2-2
V gene: TRBV9
CDR3 protein: CASRRTSGGVSAGELFF
CDR3 DNA: TGTGCCAGCCGCCGGACTAGCGGGGGGGTTTCGGCCGGGGAGCTGTTTTTT

clone size: -
D gene: -
J gene: TRBJ1-2
V gene: TRBV30
CDR3 protein: CAWSVAGAASLYF
CDR3 DNA: TGTGCCTGGAGTGTAGCGGGGGCGGCATCCTTGTACTTC

clone size: -
D gene: TRBD1
J gene: TRBJ2-6
V gene: TRBV4-3
CDR3 protein: CASSPWTGALSGANVLTF
CDR3 DNA: TGCGCCAGCAGCCCGTGGACAGGTGCTCTCTCTGGGGCCAACGTCCTGACTTTC

clone size: -
D gene: -
J gene: TRBJ1-5
V gene: TRBV7-2
CDR3 protein: CASSLVAAAEGPQHF
CDR3 DNA: TGTGCCAGCAGCTTAGTCGCGGCCGCTGAGGGGCCCCAGCATTTT

clone size: -
D gene: TRBD1
J gene: TRBJ1-1
V gene: TRBV10-3
CDR3 protein: CAISAGTGSNTEAFF
CDR3 DNA: TGTGCCATCAGCGCCGGGACAGGGAGTAACACTGAAGCTTTCTTT

clone size: -
D gene: -
J gene: TRBJ1-2
V gene: TRBV19
CDR3 protein: CASSILTTDPRRYGYTF
CDR3 DNA: TGTGCCAGTAGTATATTAACGACAGACCCTAGGAGATATGGCTACACCTTC

clone size: once
D gene: TRBD1
J gene: TRBJ1-5
V gene: TRBV2
CDR3 protein: CASSDRGYSNQPQHF
CDR3 DNA: TGTGCCAGCAGCGACAGGGGGTATAGCAATCAGCCCCAGCATTTT

clone size: few
D gene: -
J gene: TRBJ2-7
V gene: TRBV7-9
CDR3 protein: CASSLFDRNEYEQYF
CDR3 DNA: TGTGCCAGCAGCTTGTTTGACAGGAATGAGTACGAGCAGTACTTC

clone size: -
D gene: -
J gene: TRBJ1-3
V gene: TRBV15
CDR3 protein: CATSRDRGAGAGNTIYF
CDR3 DNA: TGTGCCACCAGCAGAGATAGGGGTGCAGGGGCTGGAAACACCATATATTTT

clone size: -
D gene: TRBD1
J gene: TRBJ1-1
V gene: TRBV18
CDR3 protein: CASSPGQGFEAFF
CDR3 DNA: TGTGCCAGCTCACCGGGACAGGGGTTTGAAGCTTTCTTT

clone size: -
D gene: TRBD1
J gene: TRBJ1-2
V gene: TRBV9
CDR3 protein: CASSSTGEDYGYTF
CDR3 DNA: TGTGCCAGCAGCTCGACAGGGGAGGACTATGGCTACACCTTC

clone size: -
D gene: -
J gene: TRBJ2-7
V gene: TRBV7-7
CDR3 protein: CASSRLPGQAYEQYF
CDR3 DNA: TGTGCCAGCAGCCGGCTCCCGGGACAAGCCTACGAGCAGTACTTC

clone size: -
D gene: TRBD2
J gene: TRBJ2-3
V gene: TRBV7-6
CDR3 protein: CASSPGLAGGYGTDTQYF
CDR3 DNA: TGTGCCAGCAGCCCCGGACTAGCGGGGGGGTACGGCACAGATACGCAGTATTTT

clone size: -
D gene: TRBD2
J gene: TRBJ2-4
V gene: TRBV4-2
CDR3 protein: CASSQDGGGALAGGLQPIKNIQYF
CDR3 DNA: TGTGCCAGCAGCCAAGATGGAGGGGGGGCCCTAGCGGGGGGCCTCCAACCCATAAAAAACATTCAGTACTTC

clone size: -
D gene: TRBD2
J gene: TRBJ2-5
V gene: TRBV4-1
CDR3 protein: CASSQERGTSGGTQETQYF
CDR3 DNA: TGCGCCAGCAGCCAAGAAAGGGGGACTAGCGGGGGGACCCAAGAGACCCAGTACTTC

clone size: -
D gene: -
J gene: TRBJ1-2
V gene: TRBV3-1/TRBV3-2
CDR3 protein: CASSQDCRRDGYTF
CDR3 DNA: TGTGCCAGCAGCCAAGATTGCCGGAGGGATGGCTACACCTTC

clone size: -
D gene: TRBD1
J gene: TRBJ1-5
V gene: TRBV5-1
CDR3 protein: CASSWGTASNQPQHF
CDR3 DNA: TGCGCCAGCAGCTGGGGGACAGCTAGCAATCAGCCCCAGCATTTT

clone size: few
D gene: TRBD1
J gene: TRBJ2-3
V gene: TRBV7-3
CDR3 protein: CASSQGGRGLTDTQYF
CDR3 DNA: TGTGCCAGCAGCCAAGGAGGAAGGGGGCTCACAGATACGCAGTATTTT

clone size: -
D gene: -
J gene: TRBJ2-1
V gene: TRBV6-5
CDR3 protein: CASSYYLADVGNEQFF
CDR3 DNA: TGTGCCAGCAGTTACTACTTAGCGGACGTAGGCAATGAGCAGTTCTTC

clone size: -
D gene: TRBD1
J gene: TRBJ2-7
V gene: TRBV18
CDR3 protein: CASSPTRQGWGYEQYF
CDR3 DNA: TGTGCCAGCTCACCGACCCGACAGGGTTGGGGGTACGAGCAGTACTTC

clone size: once
D gene: -
J gene: TRBJ1-2
V gene: TRBV25-1
CDR3 protein: CASSETRVSGYTF
CDR3 DNA: TGTGCCAGCAGTGAAACCAGGGTTAGTGGCTACACCTTC

clone size: -
D gene: TRBD1
J gene: TRBJ1-1
V gene: TRBV5-6
CDR3 protein: CASSQGQRNTEAFF
CDR3 DNA: TGTGCCAGCAGCCAGGGACAGAGGAACACTGAAGCTTTCTTT

clone size: -
D gene: -
J gene: TRBJ2-2
V gene: TRBV5-1
CDR3 protein: CASSLRQDRTGELFF
CDR3 DNA: TGCGCCAGCAGCCTAAGACAGGACCGCACCGGGGAGCTGTTTTTT

clone size: -
D gene: -
J gene: TRBJ2-3
V gene: TRBV2
CDR3 protein: CASRSSSWDTQYF
CDR3 DNA: TGTGCCAGCAGGAGCTCTTCTTGGGATACGCAGTATTTT

clone size: few
D gene: -
J gene: TRBJ1-5
V gene: TRBV6-6
CDR3 protein: CASVGVVHYSNQPQHF
CDR3 DNA: TGTGCCAGCGTCGGGGTGGTACATTATAGCAATCAGCCCCAGCATTTT

clone size: -
D gene: TRBD1
J gene: TRBJ2-3
V gene: TRBV7-3
CDR3 protein: CASSDAGGPDTQYF
CDR3 DNA: TGTGCCAGCAGCGACGCAGGGGGCCCAGATACGCAGTATTTT